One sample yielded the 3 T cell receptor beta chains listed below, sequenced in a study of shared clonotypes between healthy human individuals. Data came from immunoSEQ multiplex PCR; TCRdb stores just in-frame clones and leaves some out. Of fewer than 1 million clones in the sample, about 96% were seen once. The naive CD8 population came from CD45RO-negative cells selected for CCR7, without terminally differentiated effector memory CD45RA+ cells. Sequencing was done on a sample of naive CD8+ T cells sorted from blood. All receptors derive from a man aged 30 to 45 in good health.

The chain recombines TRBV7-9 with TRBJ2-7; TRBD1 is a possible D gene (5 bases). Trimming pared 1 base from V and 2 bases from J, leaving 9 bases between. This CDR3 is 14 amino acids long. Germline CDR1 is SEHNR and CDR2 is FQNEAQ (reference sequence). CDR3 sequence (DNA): TGTGCCAGCAGCTTAGGGACACCCGCCTACGAGCAGTACTTC. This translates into CASSLGTPAYEQYF.

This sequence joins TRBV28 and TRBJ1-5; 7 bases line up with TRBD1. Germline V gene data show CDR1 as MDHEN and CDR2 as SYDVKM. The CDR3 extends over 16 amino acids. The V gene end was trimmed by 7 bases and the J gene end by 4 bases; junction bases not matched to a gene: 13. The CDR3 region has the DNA TGTGCCAGCAAAAAAACGACCGGGACAGCAAATCAGCCCCAGCATTTT. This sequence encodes CASKKTTGTANQPQHF.

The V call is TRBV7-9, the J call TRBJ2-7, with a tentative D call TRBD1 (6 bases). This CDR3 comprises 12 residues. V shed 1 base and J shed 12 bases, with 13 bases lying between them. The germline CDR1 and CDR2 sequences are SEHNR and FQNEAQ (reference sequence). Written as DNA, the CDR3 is TGTGCCAGCAGCTTAGGGACAGCGGCATGGTACTTC. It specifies CASSLGTAAWYF.